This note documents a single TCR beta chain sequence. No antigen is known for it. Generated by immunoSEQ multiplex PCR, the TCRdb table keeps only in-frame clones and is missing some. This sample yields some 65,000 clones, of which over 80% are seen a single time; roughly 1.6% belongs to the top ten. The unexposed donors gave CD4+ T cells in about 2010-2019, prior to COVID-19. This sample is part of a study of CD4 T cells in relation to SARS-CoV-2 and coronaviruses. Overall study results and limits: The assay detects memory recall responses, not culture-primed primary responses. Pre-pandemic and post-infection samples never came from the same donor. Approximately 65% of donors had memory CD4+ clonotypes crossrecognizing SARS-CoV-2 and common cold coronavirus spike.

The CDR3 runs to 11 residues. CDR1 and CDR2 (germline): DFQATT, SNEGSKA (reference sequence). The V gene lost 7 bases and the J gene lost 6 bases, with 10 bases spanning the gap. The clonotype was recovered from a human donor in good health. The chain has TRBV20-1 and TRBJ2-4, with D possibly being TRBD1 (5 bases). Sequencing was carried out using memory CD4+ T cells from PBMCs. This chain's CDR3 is CSGWGRNIQYF. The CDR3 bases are TGCAGTGGTTGGGGCCGAAACATTCAGTACTTC.